The rows below give T cell receptor beta chains drawn from one sample of a study of beta chain features in type 1 diabetes. The data were produced by immunoSEQ multiplex PCR, yet TCRdb's version contains in-frame clones alone and is incomplete. The data hold about 620,000 clones, with about 14% observed a single time. Material for sequencing was naive CD4+ T cells from blood. These receptors originate from a man between 18 and 35 years old in good health. Each CDR3 is given with its conserved first and last residue. Each record gives: V gene, clone size, J gene, D gene, CDR3 DNA, CDR3 protein. A D gene is named only where the DNA matches it firmly. The listing skips clone size in some rows; elsewhere it reads once, few, many or a size class.

>TRBV4-3|NA|TRBJ2-1|TRBD2
TGCGCCAGCAGCCAAGATCTGGCTAGCGGCTACAATGAGCAGTTCTTC
CASSQDLASGYNEQFF
>TRBV5-1|NA|TRBJ2-1|NA
TGCGCCAGCAGCTTGGCCCCCCCAGGGAGCTCCTACAATGAGCAGTTCTTC
CASSLAPPGSSYNEQFF
>TRBV28|NA|TRBJ2-6|NA
TGTGCCAGCGGGGAAGGGGCAGCTGGGGCCAACGTCCTGACTTTC
CASGEGAAGANVLTF
>TRBV9|few|TRBJ2-5|TRBD2
TGTGCCAGCAGCCTTCGATCAGCGGGAGGGCAAGAGACCCAGTACTTC
CASSLRSAGGQETQYF
>TRBV7-2|NA|TRBJ2-5|NA
TGTGCCAGCAGCCCCTTAGGAGGGCTCGGGGGAGAGACCCAGTACTTC
CASSPLGGLGGETQYF
>TRBV5-8|NA|TRBJ1-2|NA
TGTGCCAGCACCCGCCGGGGGGTCCCCAACTATGGCTACACCTTC
CASTRRGVPNYGYTF
>TRBV6-1|NA|TRBJ2-4|NA
TGTGCCAGCAGTGCCCGTATTGGAATTCAGTACTTC
CASSARIGIQYF
>TRBV15|NA|TRBJ1-1|NA
TGTGCCACCAGCAGAGCCCCGAACACTGAAGCTTTCTTT
CATSRAPNTEAFF
>TRBV4-2|NA|TRBJ2-1|TRBD1
TGTGCCAGCAGCCCCCAGGGACAGGGTTTCTACAATGAGCAGTTCTTC
CASSPQGQGFYNEQFF
>TRBV5-4|few|TRBJ2-7|TRBD2
TGTGCCAGCAGCTCGAGGACTAGCGGGACCTACGAGCAGTACTTC
CASSSRTSGTYEQYF
>TRBV5-1|NA|TRBJ2-5|TRBD1
TGCGCCAGCAGCATACAGGGGCTCCCTCGGGAGACCCAGTACTTC
CASSIQGLPRETQYF
>TRBV29-1|few|TRBJ2-1|TRBD2
TGCAGCGCCCACGGACTAGCGGGAGGGGGGTACAATGAGCAGTTCTTC
CSAHGLAGGGYNEQFF
>TRBV27|few|TRBJ2-7|TRBD1
TGTGCCAGCCGCGGGGGGACAGGGGTCTTAGAGCAGTACTTC
CASRGGTGVLEQYF
>TRBV10-3|NA|TRBJ2-5|NA
TGTGCCATCAGCTACACGGATCAAGAGACCCAGTACTTC
CAISYTDQETQYF
>TRBV7-9|NA|TRBJ1-2|NA
TGTGCCAGCAGTAGAGGACAGTTAGACTATGGCTACACCTTC
CASSRGQLDYGYTF
>TRBV5-1|NA|TRBJ2-5|NA
TGCGCCAGCAGCTTGGGGGTTAGCCCCCAAGAGACCCAGTACTTC
CASSLGVSPQETQYF
>TRBV2|NA|TRBJ2-1|NA
TGTGCCAGCAGTGAATATGCCAGGGTTGTCCAGTTCTTC
CASSEYARVVQFF
>TRBV6-6|NA|TRBJ2-2|NA
TGTGCCAGCAGGCGATACGGACAATCGAACACCGGGGAGCTGTTTTTT
CASRRYGQSNTGELFF
>TRBV7-9|NA|TRBJ2-7|NA
TGTGCCAGCAGCTATGGACTGCCGGTGAAGCAGTACTTC
CASSYGLPVKQYF
>TRBV27|few|TRBJ1-4|NA
TGTGCCACGAGGGGCAGGGTGGGAAAACTGTTTTTT
CATRGRVGKLFF
>TRBV30|NA|TRBJ1-3|NA
TGTGCCGAGAGCTTTTCGGCTGGAAACACCATATATTTT
CAESFSAGNTIYF
>TRBV7-9|few|TRBJ2-3|NA
TGTGCCAGCAGCTTAGCTGGGGGCACAGATACGCAGTATTTT
CASSLAGGTDTQYF
>TRBV7-2|NA|TRBJ2-7|TRBD1
TGTGCCAGCAGCTTAGGTAGGGGGCTTACCTACGAGCAGTACTTC
CASSLGRGLTYEQYF
>TRBV7-2|few|TRBJ2-1|TRBD1
TGTGCCAGCAGCCCGCAGGGGGCGCAGTGGAATGAGCAGTTCTTC
CASSPQGAQWNEQFF
>TRBV6-1|NA|TRBJ2-7|NA
TGTGCCAGCATGTTAGTGAGCTACGAGCAGTACTTC
CASMLVSYEQYF
>TRBV10-2|NA|TRBJ2-3|NA
TGCGCCAGCAGTGTTATGTGGGGGCTCACAGATACGCAGTATTTT
CASSVMWGLTDTQYF
>TRBV7-9|few|TRBJ1-2|NA
TGTGCCAGCAGCCCTCTCGGGCTTCAGGGCGTCTATGGCTACACCTTC
CASSPLGLQGVYGYTF
>TRBV5-6|NA|TRBJ2-4|TRBD1
TGTGCCAGCAGCCTGACAGGGGGCAGCATTCAGTACTTC
CASSLTGGSIQYF
>TRBV5-1|few|TRBJ2-2|NA
TGCGCCAGCAGCTTCGGGAGTCCCGCCGGGGAGCTGTTTTTT
CASSFGSPAGELFF
>TRBV28|NA|TRBJ1-1|NA
TGTGCCAGCAGTTACTCCGTGATCCCTGAAGCTTTCTTT
CASSYSVIPEAFF